Following are 5 T cell receptor beta chains from one sample sequenced in a study of molecular identifiers for immune sequencing clone quantification. TCRdb itself ran the PCR reads through MiXCR, one entry per CDR3 protein. Of 20,000 to 30,000 distinct CDR3 sequences listed, approximately 17% are singletons. Specimen: naive CD8+ T cells from blood, with Jurkat cell RNA spiked in. The sample's subset: FACS-sorted CD8+CD4-CCR7+CD45RA+ naive T cells. These receptors came from a human donor in good health. Some libraries in this study had Jurkat cell RNA spiked in.

In the case of this clonotype: This clone may be a read error of a much larger clone one base away. The V and J genes are TRBV29-1 and TRBJ1-4, with a possible D match to TRBD1 (5 bases). The CDR3 length is 14 residues. CDR1 is SQVTM and CDR2 is ANQGSEA in the germline V gene. Trimming stripped 7 bases from V and 5 bases from J, with 17 bases between. CDR3 nucleotide sequence: TGCAGCGGACCTCATGCAGGGATAAATGAAAAACTGTTTTTT. Protein sequence: CSGPHAGINEKLFF.

This clonotype showed up many times. The CDR3 sequence: CASSQSPWTDTYEQYF. The CDR3 DNA is TGCGCCAGCAGCCAATCTCCGTGGACAGATACCTACGAGCAGTACTTC. The chain employs TRBV4-1 and TRBJ2-7, with D tentatively TRBD1 (6 bases). CDR1 and CDR2 from the germline V gene are MGHRA and YSYEKL. V was cut by 2 bases and J by 2 bases, with 16 bases left in between. The CDR3 is 16 amino acids.

At least ten counts were recorded for this clonotype. CDR3 residues: CASTHSGTGGQETQYF. In DNA, the CDR3 is TGTGCCAGCACACACAGCGGAACAGGGGGCCAAGAGACCCAGTACTTC. This chain joins TRBV27 and TRBJ2-5; 8 bases are shared with TRBD1. J lost 1 base, V lost 7 bases, and 11 bases had no gene match. Germline V gene data show CDR1 as MNHEY and CDR2 as SMNVEV (reference sequence). The CDR3 loop spans 16 amino acids.

This clonotype was seen repeatedly, ten times or more. This sequence joins TRBV12-3 or TRBV12-4 and TRBJ2-4; 7 bases are shared with TRBD1. Trimming took 6 bases from V and 4 from J; bases not matched to a gene: 18. The CDR3 spans 18 residues. The CDR3 region has the DNA TGTGCCAGCAGCCAACTCTTCCCGCGGACAGGTTTAAAAAACATTCAGTACTTC. Encoded protein: CASSQLFPRTGLKNIQYF.

Points on this clonotype: Mismatch with germline at one junction end may stem from a read error. The rearrangement joins TRBV29-1 to TRBJ2-4, with a tentative D call TRBD2 (7 bases). The CDR3 is made up of 15 amino acids. Per germline, CDR1 SQVTM and CDR2 ANQGSEA. The CDR3 spells CSVEPGTGGRNIQYF. The CDR3 DNA follows: TGCAGCGTAGAACCCGGGACGGGGGGCAGAAACATACAGTACTTC.